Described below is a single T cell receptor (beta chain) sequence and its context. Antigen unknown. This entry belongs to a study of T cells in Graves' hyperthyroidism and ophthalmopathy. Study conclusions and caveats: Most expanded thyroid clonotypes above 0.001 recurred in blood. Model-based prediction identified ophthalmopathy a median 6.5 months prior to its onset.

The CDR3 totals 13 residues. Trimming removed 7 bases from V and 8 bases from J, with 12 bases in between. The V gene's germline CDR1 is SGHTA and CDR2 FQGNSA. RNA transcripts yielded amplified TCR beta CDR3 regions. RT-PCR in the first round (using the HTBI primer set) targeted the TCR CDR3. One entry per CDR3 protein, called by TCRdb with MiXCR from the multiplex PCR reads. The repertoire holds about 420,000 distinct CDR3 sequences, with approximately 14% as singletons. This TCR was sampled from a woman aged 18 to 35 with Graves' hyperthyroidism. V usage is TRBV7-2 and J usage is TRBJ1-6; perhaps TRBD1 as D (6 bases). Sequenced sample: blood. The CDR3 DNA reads TGTGCCAGCATCGGACAGTGGGATTCACCCCTCCACTTT. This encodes CASIGQWDSPLHF.